The clone carrying this TCR beta chain was counted a single time. V was pared by 8 bases and J by 0 bases, with 14 bases between. Per the germline V gene, CDR1 is MNHEY and CDR2 is SVGAGI. The CDR3 extends over 15 amino acids. TCRdb reprocessed the RT-PCR reads via MiXCR and lists one record per CDR3 protein. The sample includes about 500,000 distinct CDR3 sequences, over 10% seen only once; the top ten take less than 15%. This entry comes from a study of response to subunit inactivated influenza vaccine. J is TRBJ2-1 and V is TRBV6-5; D assignment may be TRBD1 or TRBD2 (5 bases each). The sample was PBMCs from blood, taken more than 35 days after vaccination. The TCR sequence derives from a man in his fifties who received an inactivated influenza vaccine. CDR3 DNA sequence: TGTGCCAGCTTTACTGCAGGGAGCTCCTACAATGAGCAGTTCTTC. Its translation: CASFTAGSSYNEQFF.